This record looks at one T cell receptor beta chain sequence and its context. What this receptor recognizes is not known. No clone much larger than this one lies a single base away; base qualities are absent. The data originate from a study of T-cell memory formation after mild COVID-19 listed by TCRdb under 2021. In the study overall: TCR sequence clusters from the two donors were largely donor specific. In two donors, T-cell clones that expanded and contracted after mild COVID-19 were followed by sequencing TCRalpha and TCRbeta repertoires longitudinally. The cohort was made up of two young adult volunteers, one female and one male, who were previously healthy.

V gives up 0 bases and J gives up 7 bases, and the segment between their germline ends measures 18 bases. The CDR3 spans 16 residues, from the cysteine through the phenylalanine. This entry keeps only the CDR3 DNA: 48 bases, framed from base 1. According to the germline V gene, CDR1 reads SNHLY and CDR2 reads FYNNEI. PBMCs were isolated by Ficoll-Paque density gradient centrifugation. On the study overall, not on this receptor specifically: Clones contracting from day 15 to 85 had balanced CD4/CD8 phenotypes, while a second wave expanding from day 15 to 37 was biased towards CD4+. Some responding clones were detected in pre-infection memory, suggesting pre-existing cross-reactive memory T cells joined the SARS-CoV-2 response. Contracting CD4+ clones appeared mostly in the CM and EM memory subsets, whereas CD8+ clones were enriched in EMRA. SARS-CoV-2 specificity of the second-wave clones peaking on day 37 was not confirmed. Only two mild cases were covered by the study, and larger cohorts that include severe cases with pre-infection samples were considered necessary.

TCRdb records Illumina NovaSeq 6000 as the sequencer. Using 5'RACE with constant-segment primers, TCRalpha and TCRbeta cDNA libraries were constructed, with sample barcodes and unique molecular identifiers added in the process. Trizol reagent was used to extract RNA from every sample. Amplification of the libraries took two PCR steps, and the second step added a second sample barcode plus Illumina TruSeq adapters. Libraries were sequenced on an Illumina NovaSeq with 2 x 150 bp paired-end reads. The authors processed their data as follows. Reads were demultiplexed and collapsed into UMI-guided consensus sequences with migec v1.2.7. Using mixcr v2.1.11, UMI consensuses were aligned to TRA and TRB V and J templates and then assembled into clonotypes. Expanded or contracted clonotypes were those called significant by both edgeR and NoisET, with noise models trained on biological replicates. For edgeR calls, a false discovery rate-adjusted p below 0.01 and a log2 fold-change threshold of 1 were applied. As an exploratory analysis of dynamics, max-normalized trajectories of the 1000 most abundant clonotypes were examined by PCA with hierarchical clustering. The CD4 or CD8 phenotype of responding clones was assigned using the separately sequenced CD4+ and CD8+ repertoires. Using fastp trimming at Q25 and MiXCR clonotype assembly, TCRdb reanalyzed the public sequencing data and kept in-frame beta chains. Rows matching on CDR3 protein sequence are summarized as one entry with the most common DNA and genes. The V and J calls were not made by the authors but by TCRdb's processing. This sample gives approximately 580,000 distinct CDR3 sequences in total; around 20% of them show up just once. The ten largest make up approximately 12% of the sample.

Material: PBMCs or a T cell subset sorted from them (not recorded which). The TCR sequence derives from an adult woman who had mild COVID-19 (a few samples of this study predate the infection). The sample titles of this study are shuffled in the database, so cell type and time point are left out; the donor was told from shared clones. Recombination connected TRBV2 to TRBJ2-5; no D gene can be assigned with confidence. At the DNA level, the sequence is TGTGCCAGCAGTGAAGCTCGGGCAGTGCCCATGGGGACCCAGTACTTC. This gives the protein CASSEARAVPMGTQYF.